The rows below give T cell receptor beta chains drawn from one sample of a study of blood T cell repertoires in COVID-19. Profiling relied on immunoSEQ multiplex PCR, and the TCRdb table lists in-frame clones only, not all of them. The sample includes some 180,000 clones, 80% of them seen just once. The source material was peripheral blood. The receptors come from a man between 60 and 75 years old with acute or convalescent COVID-19. Each CDR3 is given with its conserved first and last residue. D genes are given only for firm matches. Size is stated for part of the rows, as once, few or many counts, or as a class when the clone is expanded.

TRBJ1-3 TRBV9 NA TRBD1 CASSLWTGGSGNTIYF TGTGCCAGCAGCTTGTGGACAGGCGGGTCTGGAAACACCATATATTTT
TRBJ1-2 TRBV10-3 NA NA CAISDPRYGYTF TGTGCCATCAGTGACCCTCGCTATGGCTACACCTTC
TRBJ1-4 TRBV4-3 NA NA CASSQGLATNEKLFF TGCGCCAGCAGCCAGGGCCTTGCAACTAATGAAAAACTGTTTTTT
TRBJ1-1 TRBV4-3 NA NA CASSQDQAGSTEAFF TGCGCCAGCAGCCAAGATCAGGCAGGGTCCACTGAAGCTTTCTTT
TRBJ1-2 TRBV5-1 NA NA CASSLEARGRGNYGYTF TGCGCCAGCAGCTTGGAGGCCAGGGGCAGGGGTAACTATGGCTACACCTTC
TRBJ1-6 TRBV20-1 NA NA CSASPESSYNSPLHF TGCAGTGCTAGTCCAGAAAGCTCCTATAATTCACCCCTCCACTTT
TRBJ2-1 TRBV30 NA TRBD2 CAWRGPKNSGRGSYNEQFF TGTGCCTGGAGGGGACCCAAAAATAGCGGGAGGGGCTCCTACAATGAGCAGTTCTTC
TRBJ2-6 TRBV19 NA NA CASSPSTIGANVLTF TGTGCCAGTAGTCCTTCAACTATTGGGGCCAACGTCCTGACTTTC
TRBJ1-5 TRBV30 NA NA CAWSVRGNQPQHF TGTGCCTGGAGTGTACGGGGTAATCAGCCCCAGCATTTT
TRBJ1-1 TRBV15 NA TRBD1 CATSIPGQGVTEAFF TGTGCCACCAGCATTCCCGGACAGGGGGTAACTGAAGCTTTCTTT
TRBJ1-6 TRBV2 few TRBD1 CASSWTGGSAPLHF TGTGCCAGCAGTTGGACAGGGGGAAGCGCGCCCCTCCACTTT
TRBJ2-5 TRBV4-1 NA NA CASSQYTGTQYF TGCGCCAGCAGCCAATATACGGGGACCCAGTACTTC
TRBJ2-7 TRBV18 NA NA CASSPADTYEQYF TGTGCCAGCTCACCAGCGGACACCTACGAGCAGTACTTC
TRBJ1-2 TRBV19 few NA CASSRAADSGYTF TGTGCCAGTAGTAGGGCGGCGGACTCTGGCTACACCTTC
TRBJ2-7 TRBV6-5 NA TRBD2 CASRSSGSYEQYF TGTGCCAGCAGATCTAGCGGCTCCTACGAGCAGTACTTC
TRBJ2-5 TRBV18 NA TRBD2 CASSASLAGDKETQYF TGTGCCAGCTCAGCGTCACTAGCGGGCGATAAAGAGACCCAGTACTTC
TRBJ1-2 TRBV24-1 NA NA CATSENGNSNYGYTF TGTGCCACCAGTGAGAACGGGAACTCTAACTATGGCTACACCTTC
TRBJ1-5 TRBV19 few TRBD1 CASSISRRTGGYIQPQHF TGTGCCAGTAGTATAAGTCGAAGGACAGGGGGCTACATCCAGCCCCAGCATTTT
TRBJ1-2 TRBV6-5 NA NA CASEKGEGVRAF TGTGCCAGTGAAAAGGGGGAGGGGGTTAGGGCCTTC
TRBJ1-4 TRBV11-1 NA NA CASSLSRANEKLFF TGTGCCAGCAGCTTAAGTCGGGCTAATGAAAAACTGTTTTTT
TRBJ2-7 TRBV30 few TRBD1 CAWSTGQGSNEQYF TGTGCCTGGAGTACTGGACAGGGGAGCAACGAGCAGTACTTC
TRBJ2-3 TRBV3-1/TRBV3-2 NA NA CASSQDRVTDTQYF TGTGCCAGCAGCCAAGACAGGGTCACAGATACGCAGTATTTT
TRBJ2-1 TRBV24-1 few TRBD2 CATSEEGTSLFF TGTGCCACCAGTGAGGAAGGGACTAGCCTGTTCTTC
TRBJ2-6 TRBV2 NA NA CASKWRFSGANVLTF TGTGCCAGCAAGTGGCGGTTCTCTGGGGCCAACGTCCTGACTTTC
TRBJ2-2 TRBV18 once TRBD1 CASSPRQGEELFF TGTGCCAGCTCACCCCGACAGGGAGAGGAGCTGTTTTTT
TRBJ2-3 TRBV2 NA NA CASTSERTDTQYF TGTGCCAGCACTAGCGAACGCACAGATACGCAGTATTTT
TRBJ1-2 TRBV7-2 NA NA CASSLADGYTF TGTGCCAGCAGCTTAGCCGATGGCTACACCTTC
TRBJ2-7 TRBV5-1 once TRBD1 CASRMGQGTYEQYF TGCGCCAGCAGGATGGGACAGGGAACCTACGAGCAGTACTTC
TRBJ1-3 TRBV3-1/TRBV3-2 NA NA CASSQFDRGSGNTIYF TGTGCCAGCAGCCAATTTGATCGGGGATCTGGAAACACCATATATTTT
TRBJ2-3 TRBV7-2 NA TRBD2 CASSIGTRIDTQYF TGTGCCAGCAGCATCGGGACTAGAATAGATACGCAGTATTTT
TRBJ1-6 TRBV7-2 NA NA CASSLARRGSLSPLHF TGTGCCAGCAGCTTAGCGCGGCGGGGGTCACTTTCACCCCTCCACTTT
TRBJ1-5 TRBV6-1 NA NA CASSATHRALNQPQHF TGTGCCAGCAGTGCGACCCACAGGGCACTCAATCAGCCCCAGCATTTT
TRBJ1-3 TRBV3-1/TRBV3-2 NA TRBD1 CASSQNPTGAGNTIYF TGTGCCAGCAGCCAGAACCCCACAGGGGCAGGAAACACCATATATTTT
TRBJ2-7 TRBV25-1 NA NA CASGGGDSYEQYF TGTGCCAGCGGAGGGGGGGACTCCTACGAGCAGTACTTC
TRBJ2-2 TRBV24-1 NA TRBD2 CATSGEVAGDTGELFF TGTGCCACCAGTGGTGAAGTAGCGGGAGATACCGGGGAGCTGTTTTTT
TRBJ2-3 TRBV6-5 NA TRBD2 CAILSGIISTDTQYF TGTGCCATCCTTAGCGGGATCATTAGCACAGATACGCAGTATTTT
TRBJ2-1 TRBV2 once TRBD1 CASSGPGQGLYNEQFF TGTGCCAGCAGTGGACCGGGACAGGGACTCTACAATGAGCAGTTCTTC
TRBJ2-3 TRBV25-1 NA TRBD2 CASSDQGLAGGQTQYF TGTGCCAGCAGTGACCAGGGACTAGCGGGAGGGCAAACGCAGTATTTT
TRBJ2-7 TRBV6-5 NA TRBD2 CASSYSTSADYEQYF TGTGCCAGCAGTTACTCGACTAGCGCAGACTACGAGCAGTACTTC
TRBJ1-1 TRBV29-1 NA TRBD1 CSVGRGRGNTEAFF TGCAGCGTTGGGAGGGGGCGTGGGAACACTGAAGCTTTCTTT
TRBJ1-2 TRBV28 NA TRBD1 CASSAGQGVGGYTF TGTGCCAGCAGTGCGGGACAGGGGGTTGGTGGCTACACCTTC
TRBJ1-5 TRBV19 NA NA CASSIYRVNQPQHF TGTGCCAGTAGTATATACAGGGTCAATCAGCCCCAGCATTTT
TRBJ2-5 TRBV9 NA NA CASSVAPTRSETQYF TGTGCCAGCAGCGTAGCACCCACAAGATCGGAGACCCAGTACTTC
TRBJ1-2 TRBV29-1 NA NA CSVNGRDGYTF TGCAGCGTTAATGGTAGAGATGGCTACACCTTC
TRBJ2-5 TRBV4-1 once NA CASSHPVRDIRETQYF TGCGCCAGCAGCCACCCCGTCCGGGACATCCGGGAGACCCAGTACTTC
TRBJ1-2 TRBV6-1 NA NA CASSEGSGWAGVGNTF TGTGCCAGCAGTGAAGGGTCAGGGTGGGCCGGAGTTGGAAACACCTTC
TRBJ2-4 TRBV24-1 NA NA CATSDAVGGGIQYF TGTGCCACCAGTGATGCCGTAGGGGGGGGGATTCAGTACTTC
TRBJ1-2 TRBV25-1 once TRBD1 CASKGQGVGYTF TGTGCCAGCAAGGGACAGGGGGTGGGCTACACCTTC
TRBJ2-2 TRBV5-4 few NA CASSWDNGELFF TGTGCCAGCAGCTGGGACAACGGGGAGCTGTTTTTT
TRBJ1-1 TRBV7-3 NA NA CASSSGISNTEAFF TGTGCCAGCAGCTCAGGGATTTCCAACACTGAAGCTTTCTTT
TRBJ1-1 TRBV7-9 NA TRBD1 CASSPGGRTEAFF TGTGCCAGCAGCCCAGGGGGCAGGACTGAAGCTTTCTTT
TRBJ2-1 TRBV27 NA NA CASSSLTRVNEQFF TGTGCCAGCAGTTCCCTGACTAGAGTCAATGAGCAGTTCTTC
TRBJ2-6 TRBV3-1/TRBV3-2 NA TRBD1 CASSRRQGNGANVLTF TGTGCCAGCAGCCGGCGACAGGGGAATGGGGCCAACGTCCTGACTTTC
TRBJ2-2 TRBV7-2 few TRBD2 CASRRGTSGVTGELFF TGTGCCAGCAGGAGAGGGACTAGCGGGGTGACCGGGGAGCTGTTTTTT